A selection of T cell receptor beta chains follows, all from one sample in a study of T cells in Graves' hyperthyroidism and ophthalmopathy. Via MiXCR, TCRdb re-called the multiplex PCR reads, giving one row per CDR3 protein. The table has approximately 560,000 distinct CDR3 sequences, roughly 14% seen once. Sequencing was performed on blood. Receptor source: a woman aged 25 to 39 with Graves' hyperthyroidism. The CDR3 runs from the conserved cysteine through the conserved F or W. A D gene is named only where the DNA matches it firmly. Where a row states a size, it is once, few, many or the class of an expanded clone; other rows omit it.

v_call: TRBV7-2; d_call: .; j_call: TRBJ2-5; clone_size: many; cdr3_nt: TGTGCCAGCAGCTCTGGGACTGCGGTCCAAGAGACCCAGTACTTC; cdr3_aa: CASSSGTAVQETQYF
v_call: TRBV12-3/TRBV12-4; d_call: .; j_call: TRBJ2-3; clone_size: many; cdr3_nt: TGTGCCAGCAGCCTGGGGAGTAGGACGGCAGATACGCAGTATTTT; cdr3_aa: CASSLGSRTADTQYF
v_call: TRBV9; d_call: .; j_call: TRBJ1-2; clone_size: many; cdr3_nt: TGTGCCAGCAGCGTAGATGGGACTAACTATGGCTACACCTTC; cdr3_aa: CASSVDGTNYGYTF
v_call: TRBV10-3; d_call: .; j_call: TRBJ1-1; clone_size: .; cdr3_nt: TGTGCCATCAGGGTACAGGGCGTCCCTGAAGCTTTCTTT; cdr3_aa: CAIRVQGVPEAFF
v_call: TRBV11-2; d_call: .; j_call: TRBJ2-7; clone_size: many; cdr3_nt: TGTGCCAGCAGCCCGCAGGGGGGGAACTCCTACGAGCAGTACTTC; cdr3_aa: CASSPQGGNSYEQYF
v_call: TRBV7-3; d_call: TRBD2; j_call: TRBJ2-1; clone_size: many; cdr3_nt: TGTGCCAGCAGCTTCCTAGCGGGAGATATGAATGAGCAGTTCTTC; cdr3_aa: CASSFLAGDMNEQFF
v_call: TRBV7-2; d_call: TRBD1; j_call: TRBJ2-1; clone_size: many; cdr3_nt: TGTGCCAGCAGCTCGACAGGGGGCTCAGACTCCTACAATGAGCAGTTCTTC; cdr3_aa: CASSSTGGSDSYNEQFF
v_call: TRBV4-2; d_call: .; j_call: TRBJ1-1; clone_size: few; cdr3_nt: TGTGCCAGCAGCCAAGATCAAGACTACCTGAACGCTGAAGCTTTCTTT; cdr3_aa: CASSQDQDYLNAEAFF
v_call: TRBV7-2; d_call: .; j_call: TRBJ2-4; clone_size: many; cdr3_nt: TGTGCCAGCAGCTTAGAAATAGCGGCCACCAAAAACATTCAGTACTTC; cdr3_aa: CASSLEIAATKNIQYF
v_call: TRBV7-2; d_call: .; j_call: TRBJ2-6; clone_size: .; cdr3_nt: TGTGCCAGCAGCCACCTCGCGTCGGCTGGGGCCAACGTCCTGACTTTC; cdr3_aa: CASSHLASAGANVLTF
v_call: TRBV15; d_call: .; j_call: TRBJ2-3; clone_size: few; cdr3_nt: TGTGCCACCAGCAAAAAAGGCGGGGTATTGACAGATACGCAGTATTTT; cdr3_aa: CATSKKGGVLTDTQYF
v_call: TRBV9; d_call: TRBD1; j_call: TRBJ1-2; clone_size: few; cdr3_nt: TGTGCCAGCAGCGTACTCGGGACAGGGGTCTATGGCTACACCTTC; cdr3_aa: CASSVLGTGVYGYTF
v_call: TRBV7-9; d_call: TRBD2; j_call: TRBJ2-3; clone_size: many; cdr3_nt: TGTGCCAGCAGCTTAGCTGTGACTAGCGGCGCAGATACGCAGTATTTT; cdr3_aa: CASSLAVTSGADTQYF
v_call: TRBV7-2; d_call: TRBD1; j_call: TRBJ2-1; clone_size: many; cdr3_nt: TGTGCCAGCAGCTTAGAGGAGGGGACAGGAAAGAGTGAGCAGTTCTTC; cdr3_aa: CASSLEEGTGKSEQFF
v_call: TRBV6-5; d_call: .; j_call: TRBJ2-6; clone_size: .; cdr3_nt: TGTGCCAGCAGGACGTACGGGCAGGAACGCTCTGGGGCCAACGTCCTGACTTTC; cdr3_aa: CASRTYGQERSGANVLTF
v_call: TRBV4-3; d_call: .; j_call: TRBJ2-7; clone_size: once; cdr3_nt: TGCGCCAGCAGCCAAGTCTTCCAGGACGCACAGCAGTACTTC; cdr3_aa: CASSQVFQDAQQYF
v_call: TRBV20-1; d_call: TRBD1; j_call: TRBJ2-7; clone_size: many; cdr3_nt: TGCAGTGCTAGTACTCCGGGACAGAGCCCCTACGAGCAGTACTTC; cdr3_aa: CSASTPGQSPYEQYF
v_call: TRBV20-1; d_call: TRBD1; j_call: TRBJ2-5; clone_size: .; cdr3_nt: TGCAGTGCTAGAGATGGGACAGGGCGAGAGACCCAGTACTTC; cdr3_aa: CSARDGTGRETQYF
v_call: TRBV11-3; d_call: TRBD2; j_call: TRBJ2-7; clone_size: .; cdr3_nt: TGTGCCAGCAGCTCGGGACTAGCGGGAGTTACCGAGCAGTACTTC; cdr3_aa: CASSSGLAGVTEQYF
v_call: TRBV28; d_call: TRBD2; j_call: TRBJ2-7; clone_size: .; cdr3_nt: TGTGCCAGCAGTCACCGTCCCGGGACTAGCGGGAGGTACGAGCAGTACTTC; cdr3_aa: CASSHRPGTSGRYEQYF
v_call: TRBV20-1; d_call: TRBD1; j_call: TRBJ2-5; clone_size: .; cdr3_nt: TGCAGTGCTCTCAGGACAGGGTCGGAGACCCAGTACTTC; cdr3_aa: CSALRTGSETQYF
v_call: TRBV24-1; d_call: TRBD1; j_call: TRBJ2-3; clone_size: .; cdr3_nt: TGTGCCACCAGTGACTTTACAGGGGCCGGGCCAGATACGCAGTATTTT; cdr3_aa: CATSDFTGAGPDTQYF